The clone carrying this TCR beta chain was seen a few times. Its antigen is not known. CDR1 is SQVTM, CDR2 ANQGSEA, per germline. The CDR3 is made up of 12 amino acids. The V and J ends lost 8 bases and 4 bases, in that order; junction bases with no gene match: 6. MiXCR was run by TCRdb on the 5' RACE reads, yielding one entry per CDR3 protein. The sample lists 300,000 to 450,000 distinct CDR3 sequences; 6.2% were seen once. The source of the sample is a study of T cells after yellow fever vaccination. Study-level background: Fractions containing few cells were prepared with SMART-Seq v4 Ultra Low Input. Whole-study results and caveats: Though weaker, the secondary response peaked faster, on day 5 versus 15. Post-booster reappearance was seen for most primary-vaccination clones (roughly 97% CD4, around 88% CD8). Highly abundant clonotypes carried over from the bulk population could end up in FACS-sorted repertoires as contaminants.

The chain recombines TRBV29-1 with TRBJ1-1, with 8 nucleotides matching TRBD1. The starting material was PBMCs, obtained 5 days after the yellow fever booster vaccination. The sequence was collected from a man aged 25 to 40 who received the YFV17D yellow fever vaccine. DNA for the CDR3: TGCAGCTCCCTACAGGGGGGCACTGAAGCTTTCTTT. Translated, it gives CSSLQGGTEAFF. The full variable domain, completed using reference TRBV29-1 and TRBJ1-1, is SAVISQKPSRDICQRGTSLTIQCQVDSQVTMMFWYRQQPGQSLTLIATANQGSEATYESGFVIDKFPISRPNLTFSTLTVSNMSPEDSSIYLCSSLQGGTEAFFGQGTRLTVV.